Following are 19 T cell receptor beta chains from one sample sequenced in a study of T cell clonotyping in hematopoietic cell transplantation. Time point denoted: recipient sample about 28 days before transplant, after cytoreduction. Sequencing used immunoSEQ multiplex PCR; TCRdb keeps in-frame clones, though not all of them. The sample includes around 28,000 clones, approximately 94% seen only once; the top ten take about 2.3%. The starting material was peripheral blood mononuclear cells, obtained before stem cell transplant. These receptors were obtained from a man aged 45 to 65 with acute myeloid leukemia. Some clones in this sample may be carry-over from other donors' samples.

This chain connects TRBV7-2 to TRBJ2-7, with TRBD2 matching 7 bases. The germline V gene has CDR1 SGHTA and CDR2 FQGNSA. The CDR3 consists of 14 residues. V lost 3 bases to trimming and J lost 0 bases; unmatched junction nucleotides: 2. The CDR3 is CASSLTGGSYEQYF. Here the CDR3 DNA reads TGTGCCAGCAGCTTGACGGGAGGCTCCTACGAGCAGTACTTC.

V and J are TRBV5-1 and TRBJ1-1; D gene unclear. Germline V gives CDR1 SGHRS, CDR2 YFSETQ. CDR3 length equals 14 residues. V was shortened by 2 bases and J by 0 bases, with 8 bases between the two germline ends. CDR3 nucleotides: TGCGCCAGCAGCTTCGACACCATGAACACTGAAGCTTTCTTT. It is translated as CASSFDTMNTEAFF.

The gene calls are TRBV10-3 and TRBJ2-5; 9 bases line up with TRBD1. Germline V gene data show CDR1 as ENHRY and CDR2 as SYGVKD. Trimming cost V 5 bases and J 3 bases; bases outside gene matches: 7. The CDR3 runs to 15 residues. The DNA of the CDR3 is TGTGCCATCAGTAGGGAGACAGGGGGGGAAGAGACCCAGTACTTC. Protein product: CAISRETGGEETQYF.

The chain combines TRBV11-2 with TRBJ1-4; no clear D. The germline CDR1 and CDR2 sequences are SGHAT and FQNNGV. The CDR3 covers 16 residues. Trimming took 1 base from V and 8 from J, leaving 17 bases between them. The CDR3 DNA reads as TGTGCCAGCAGCTTAGCCCTGACTTCTGTGGGGGAAAAACTGTTTTTT. Encoded protein: CASSLALTSVGEKLFF.

The chain combines TRBV25-1 with TRBJ2-1, with 8 bases identical to TRBD1. The V gene end was trimmed by 4 bases and the J gene end by 7 bases; junction bases not matched to a gene: 9. CDR1 MGHDK and CDR2 SYGVNS come from the germline V gene. This CDR3 spans 15 amino acids. The CDR3 DNA follows: TGTGCCAGCAGTGCGGACAGGGTTCCTCTTAATGAGCAGTTCTTC. It codes for CASSADRVPLNEQFF.

This chain connects TRBV6-5 to TRBJ1-1; perhaps TRBD1 as D (5 bases). Germline V gene data show CDR1 as MNHEY and CDR2 as SVGAGI. Trimming took off 7 bases at V and 4 bases at J, with 13 bases between the two ends. The CDR3 is made up of 13 amino acids. CDR3 in amino acids: CASTPHGGTEAFF. The CDR3 DNA is TGTGCCAGCACGCCCCACGGGGGCACTGAAGCTTTCTTT.

J is TRBJ1-4 and V is TRBV6-1; TRBD1 is a possible D gene (6 bases). Germline CDR1 reads MNHNS; CDR2 reads SASEGT. The CDR3 loop spans 15 amino acids. V lost 2 bases and J lost 4, with 11 bases in between. CDR3 region: CASSEMAGDNEKLFF. CDR3 in DNA: TGTGCCAGCAGTGAAATGGCAGGGGATAATGAAAAACTGTTTTTT.

The rearrangement joins TRBV14 to TRBJ1-2; D remains ambiguous. In germline, CDR1 is SGHDN, CDR2 FVKESK. V shed 4 bases and J shed 8 bases, with 11 bases lying between them. This CDR3 spans 12 amino acids. CDR3 residues: CASSLALGGYTF. CDR3 DNA sequence: TGTGCCAGCAGCCTTGCCCTGGGAGGCTACACCTTC. The full variable domain, completed using reference TRBV14 and TRBJ1-2, is EAGVTQFPSHSVIEKGQTVTLRCDPISGHDNLYWYRRVMGKEIKFLLHFVKESKQDESGMPNNRFLAERTGGTYSTLKVQPAELEDSGVYFCASSLALGGYTFGSGTRLTVV.

The gene calls are TRBV5-6 and TRBJ2-6; 10 positions agree with TRBD1. There are 17 residues in the CDR3. The trim removed 3 bases at V and 2 bases at J, leaving 5 bases unmatched. Germline assignment: CDR1 SGHDT and CDR2 YYEEEE. CDR3 coding DNA: TGTGCCAGCAGCTCGGACAGGGGGGTAGCTGGGGCCAACGTCCTGACTTTC. This gives the protein CASSSDRGVAGANVLTF.

V is TRBV28 and J is TRBJ2-7; 11 nucleotides line up with TRBD1. This CDR3 region has 15 residues. Germline CDR1 reads MDHEN; CDR2 reads SYDVKM. Germline trimming cut 6 bases from V and 7 bases from J; bases unmatched to any gene: 11. CDR3 loop: CASRGDRGLRGEQYF. As DNA, the CDR3 is TGTGCCAGCAGGGGGGACAGGGGGTTGAGGGGGGAGCAGTACTTC.

CDR3 region: CASSWVAGYEQYF. In nucleotides, the CDR3 is TGTGCCAGCAGTTGGGTAGCGGGCTACGAGCAGTACTTC. The rearrangement uses TRBV6-6 and TRBJ2-7; 7 positions match TRBD2. Looked up from germline, CDR1 is MNHNY and CDR2 is SVGAGI (reference sequence). The CDR3 has 13 residues. J gave up 3 bases and V 4 bases, and 3 bases lay outside the gene matches.

This chain joins TRBV25-1 and TRBJ2-1, with D perhaps TRBD2 (6 bases). Trimming cost V 0 bases and J 5 bases, with 11 bases left between them. This CDR3 spans 15 amino acids. Germline CDR1 and CDR2: MGHDK and SYGVNS. Here the CDR3 reads CASSEYTSPNNEQFF. Here the CDR3 DNA reads TGTGCCAGCAGTGAATACACTAGCCCTAACAATGAGCAGTTCTTC. Based on the CDR3 plus reference TRBV25-1 and TRBJ2-1, the full variable domain is EADIYQTPRYLVIGTGKKITLECSQTMGHDKMYWYQQDPGMELHLIHYSYGVNSTEKGDLSSESTVSRIRTEHFPLTLESARPSHTSQYLCASSEYTSPNNEQFFGPGTRLTVL.

The chain joins TRBV28 to TRBJ1-2; D might be TRBD1 (6 bases). V lost 10 bases to trimming and J lost 5 bases, with 14 bases between them. Germline loops: CDR1 MDHEN, CDR2 SYDVKM. This CDR3 has 12 amino acids. The CDR3 is CATLGGAYGYTF. DNA of the CDR3: TGTGCCACCCTAGGGGGGGCGTATGGCTACACCTTC.

The V gene is TRBV28, the J gene TRBJ1-4; D is undetermined. The CDR3 length is 13 residues. CDR1 MDHEN and CDR2 SYDVKM come from the germline V gene. V was trimmed by 5 bases and J by 0 bases, leaving 4 bases between them. CDR3 DNA: TGTGCCAGCAGTGTTGCAACTAATGAAAAACTGTTTTTT. Protein sequence: CASSVATNEKLFF.

The chain joins TRBV30 to TRBJ1-6; weak D call: TRBD1 (5 bases). Germline V gene sequence: CDR1 GTSNPN, CDR2 SVGIG (reference sequence). This CDR3 contains 14 residues. The V and J ends lost 3 bases and 4 bases respectively, with 10 bases between them. DNA for the CDR3: TGTGCCTGGAGATGGGACCTTTATAATTCACCCCTCCACTTT. Its translation is CAWRWDLYNSPLHF.

The genes are TRBV5-1 and TRBJ2-7; 11 nucleotides line up with TRBD1. Germline loops: CDR1 SGHRS, CDR2 YFSETQ. V shed 4 bases and J 3 bases; nucleotides not matched to a gene: 6. This CDR3 comprises 15 residues. CDR3: CASSVGTGGYYEQYF. CDR3 nucleotides: TGCGCCAGCAGCGTAGGGACAGGGGGGTACTACGAGCAGTACTTC.

The chain joins TRBV19 to TRBJ2-2; either TRBD1 or TRBD2 may supply D (5 bases each). The germline V and J ends were trimmed by 7 bases and 2 bases, with 11 bases remaining between them. This CDR3 is 14 amino acids long. Germline CDR1 and CDR2: LNHDA and SQIVND (reference sequence). The CDR3 DNA follows: TGTGCCAGTAAACGAGGGGAAAACACCGGGGAGCTGTTTTTT. It yields the protein CASKRGENTGELFF.

The chain employs TRBV5-8 and TRBJ2-3; a possible D gene is TRBD2 (6 bases). This CDR3 region has 16 residues. CDR1 is SGHTS and CDR2 is YDEGEE in the germline V gene. The V gene lost 0 bases and the J gene lost 2 bases, with 13 bases spanning the gap. CDR3 nucleotides: TGTGCCAGCAGCTTGGATGGGGGACTCCTCACAGATACGCAGTATTTT. It codes for CASSLDGGLLTDTQYF.

The chain couples TRBV30 to TRBJ1-2, with 7 nucleotides matching TRBD1. The CDR3 sequence is 13 residues long. The germline CDR1 and CDR2 sequences are GTSNPN and SVGIG (reference sequence). J lost 8 bases, V lost 2 bases, and 8 bases had no gene match. CDR3 sequence reads: CAWSLRTGRGYTF. CDR3 nucleotides: TGTGCCTGGAGTCTCCGGACAGGACGGGGCTACACCTTC.